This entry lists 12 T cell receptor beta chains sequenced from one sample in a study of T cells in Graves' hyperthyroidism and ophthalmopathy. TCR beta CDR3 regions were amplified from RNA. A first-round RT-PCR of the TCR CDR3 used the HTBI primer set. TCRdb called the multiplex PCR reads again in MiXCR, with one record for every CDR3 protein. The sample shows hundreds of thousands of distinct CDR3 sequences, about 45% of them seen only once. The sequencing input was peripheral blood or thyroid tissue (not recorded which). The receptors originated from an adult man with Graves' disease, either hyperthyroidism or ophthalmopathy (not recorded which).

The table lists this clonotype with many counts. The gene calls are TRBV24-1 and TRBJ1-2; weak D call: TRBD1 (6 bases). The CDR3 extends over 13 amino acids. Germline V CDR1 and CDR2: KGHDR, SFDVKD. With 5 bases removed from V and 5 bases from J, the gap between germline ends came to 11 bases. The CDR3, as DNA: TGTGCCACCAGTGTGGGGGCGAAATATGGCTACACCTTC. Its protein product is CATSVGAKYGYTF.

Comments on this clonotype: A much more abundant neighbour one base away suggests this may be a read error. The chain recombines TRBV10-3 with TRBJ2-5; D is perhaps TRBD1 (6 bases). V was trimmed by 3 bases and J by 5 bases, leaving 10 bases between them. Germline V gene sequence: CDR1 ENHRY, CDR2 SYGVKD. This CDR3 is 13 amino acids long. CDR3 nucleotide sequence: TGTGCCATCAGTGAAAGGACAGTGGAGACCCAGTACTTC. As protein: CAISERTVETQYF.

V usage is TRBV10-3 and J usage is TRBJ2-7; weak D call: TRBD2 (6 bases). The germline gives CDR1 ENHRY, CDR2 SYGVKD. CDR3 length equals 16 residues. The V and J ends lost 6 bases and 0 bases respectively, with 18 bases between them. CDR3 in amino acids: CAISNTGTQSSYEQYF. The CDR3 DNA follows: TGTGCCATCAGCAACACCGGGACTCAGAGCTCCTACGAGCAGTACTTC.

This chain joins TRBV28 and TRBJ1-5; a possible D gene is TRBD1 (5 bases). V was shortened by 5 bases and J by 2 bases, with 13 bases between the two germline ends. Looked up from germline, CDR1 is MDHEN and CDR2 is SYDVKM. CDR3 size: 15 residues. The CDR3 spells CASSPPRARNQPQHF. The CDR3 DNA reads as TGTGCCAGCAGTCCCCCCAGGGCGCGCAATCAGCCCCAGCATTTT.

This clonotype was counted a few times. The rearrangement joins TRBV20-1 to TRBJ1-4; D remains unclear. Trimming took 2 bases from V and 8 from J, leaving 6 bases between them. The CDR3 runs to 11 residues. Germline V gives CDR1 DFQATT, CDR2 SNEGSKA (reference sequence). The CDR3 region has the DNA TGCAGTGCTAGAAAGATGGAAAAACTGTTTTTT. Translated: CSARKMEKLFF.

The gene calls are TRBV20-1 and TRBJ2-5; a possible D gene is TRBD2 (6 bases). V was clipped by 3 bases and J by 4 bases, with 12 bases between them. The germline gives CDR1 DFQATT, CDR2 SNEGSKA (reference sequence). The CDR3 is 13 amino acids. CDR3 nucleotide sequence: TGCAGTGCTAGGGGGGGAGAGGGAGAGACCCAGTACTTC. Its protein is CSARGGEGETQYF.

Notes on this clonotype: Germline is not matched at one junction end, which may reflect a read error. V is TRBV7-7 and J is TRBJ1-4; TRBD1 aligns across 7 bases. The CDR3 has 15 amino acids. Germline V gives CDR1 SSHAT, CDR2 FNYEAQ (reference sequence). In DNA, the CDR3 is TGTGCTAGCAGCCGCCGACAGGGCTTAAATGAAAAACTGTTTTTT. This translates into CASSRRQGLNEKLFF.

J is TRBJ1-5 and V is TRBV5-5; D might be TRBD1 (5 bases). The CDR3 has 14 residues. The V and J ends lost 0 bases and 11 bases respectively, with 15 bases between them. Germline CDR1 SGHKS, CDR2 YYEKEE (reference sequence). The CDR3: CASSLVAGDETQHF. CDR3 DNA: TGTGCCAGCAGCTTGGTAGCGGGGGACGAGACCCAGCATTTT.

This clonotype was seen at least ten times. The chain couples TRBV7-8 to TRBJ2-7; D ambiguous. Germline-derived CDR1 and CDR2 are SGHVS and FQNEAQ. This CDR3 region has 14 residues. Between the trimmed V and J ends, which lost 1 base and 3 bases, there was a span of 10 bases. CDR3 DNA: TGTGCCAGCAGCTTAGTTCGGCAGAACTACGAGCAGTACTTC. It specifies CASSLVRQNYEQYF. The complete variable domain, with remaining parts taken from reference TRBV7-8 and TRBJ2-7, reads GAGVSQSPRYKVAKRGQDVALRCDPISGHVSLFWYQQALGQGPEFLTYFQNEAQLDKSGLPSDRFFAERPEGSVSTLKIQRTQQEDSAVYLCASSLVRQNYEQYFGPGTRLTVT.

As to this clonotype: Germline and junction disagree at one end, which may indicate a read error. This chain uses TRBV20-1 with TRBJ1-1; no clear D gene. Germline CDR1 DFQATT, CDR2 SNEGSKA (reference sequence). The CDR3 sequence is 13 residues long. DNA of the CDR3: TGCAGTGCTAGGCTCCTTACGAACACTGGAGCTTTCTTT. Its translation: CSARLLTNTGAFF.

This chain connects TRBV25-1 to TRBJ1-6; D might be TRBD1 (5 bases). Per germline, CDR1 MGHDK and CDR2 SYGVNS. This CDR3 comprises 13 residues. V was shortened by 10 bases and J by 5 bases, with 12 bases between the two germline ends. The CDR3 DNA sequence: TGTGCCACCACGACAGCTAATAATTCACCCCTCCACTTT. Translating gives CATTTANNSPLHF.

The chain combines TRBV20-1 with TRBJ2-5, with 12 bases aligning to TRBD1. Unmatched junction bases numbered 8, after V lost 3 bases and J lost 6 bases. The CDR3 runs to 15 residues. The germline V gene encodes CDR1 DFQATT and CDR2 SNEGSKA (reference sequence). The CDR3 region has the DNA TGCAGTGCTAGTCCCGGGACAGGGGGCTTACAGACCCAGTACTTC. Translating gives CSASPGTGGLQTQYF.